The next 22 T cell receptor beta chains were all read from a single sample in a study of cytomegalovirus exposure and HLA in healthy donors. 13 Jbeta primers and 60 Vbeta primers were used for the PCR. The method was immunoSEQ multiplex PCR; TCRdb's version includes in-frame clones alone and lacks a portion of them. In the table there are some 77,000 clones, around three quarters of which are singletons. Sequencing used PBMCs. The origin of the receptors is a woman aged 40 to 49 in good health and CMV-seropositive.

The rearrangement uses TRBV6-1 and TRBJ1-5, with D possibly TRBD1 on 5 matching bases. Trimming removed 3 bases from V and 3 bases from J, with 24 bases in between. Germline V gives CDR1 MNHNS, CDR2 SASEGT. The CDR3 consists of 19 residues. In DNA, the CDR3 is TGTGCCAGCAGTGATAGAAGGGGAAACAACATCCCGGACAATCAGCCCCAGCATTTT. Translating it yields CASSDRRGNNIPDNQPQHF.

The V call is TRBV18, the J call TRBJ1-1; TRBD1 is a possible D gene (6 bases). Germline V lookup: CDR1 KGHSH, CDR2 LQKENI. V gave up 3 bases and J gave up 3 bases, with 8 bases separating them. This CDR3 has 13 amino acids. The CDR3 is CASSPSGDTEAFF. CDR3 in DNA: TGTGCCAGCTCACCCTCAGGGGACACTGAAGCTTTCTTT.

The chain carries TRBV9 and TRBJ1-2; tentatively, D is TRBD1 (6 bases). The CDR3 is 16 amino acids. V gave up 3 bases and J gave up 1 base, with 16 bases separating them. Germline V gene sequence: CDR1 SGDLS, CDR2 YYNGEE. The CDR3 sequence is CASSAGVGGLNYGYTF. The CDR3 DNA is TGTGCCAGCAGCGCCGGGGTGGGGGGGCTTAACTATGGCTACACCTTC.

V is TRBV7-9 and J is TRBJ1-1; TRBD1 is a possible D gene (5 bases). This CDR3 has 13 residues. Trimming shortened V by 5 bases and J by 3 bases, and 10 bases separated the two germline ends. CDR1 and CDR2 from the germline V gene are SEHNR and FQNEAQ (reference sequence). As DNA, the CDR3 is TGTGCCAGCAGCCCACAGACAGACACTGAAGCTTTCTTT. Amino acid sequence: CASSPQTDTEAFF.

This chain joins TRBV30 and TRBJ2-7; the D gene is possibly TRBD2 (6 bases). Germline V CDR1 and CDR2: GTSNPN, SVGIG (reference sequence). The V end lost 2 bases, the J end lost 6 bases, and 14 bases lay between the germline ends. The CDR3 spans 13 residues. The CDR3 DNA reads as TGTGCCTGGAGTCCTCGCCTAGCGAGCGAGCAGTACTTC. Its translation: CAWSPRLASEQYF.

The chain is built from TRBV5-1 and TRBJ2-3; 7 positions agree with TRBD1. V lost 6 bases and J lost 0; bases outside the gene matches: 13. Looked up from germline, CDR1 is SGHRS and CDR2 is YFSETQ. The CDR3 loop spans 17 amino acids. Here the CDR3 reads CASTQTGPGQSTDTQYF. CDR3 nucleotide sequence: TGCGCCAGCACCCAAACAGGCCCGGGACAGAGCACAGATACGCAGTATTTT.

V and J are TRBV5-4 and TRBJ2-5, with 10 bases aligning to TRBD2. V shed 0 bases and J 5 bases; nucleotides not matched to a gene: 4. CDR3 length: 15 amino acids. Germline V gene data show CDR1 as SGHNT and CDR2 as YYREEE (reference sequence). In nucleotides, the CDR3 is TGTGCCAGCAGCTTGGGAGGTAGCGGGAGGGAGACCCAGTACTTC. This gives the protein CASSLGGSGRETQYF.

V usage is TRBV5-1 and J usage is TRBJ1-1; 9 bases are a match to TRBD1. The trim removed 0 bases at V and 12 bases at J, leaving 9 bases unmatched. The CDR3 is 14 residues long. Germline V gene sequence: CDR1 SGHRS, CDR2 YFSETQ. The CDR3 sequence: CASSLESRDRETFF. The CDR3 nucleotides are TGCGCCAGCAGCTTGGAGAGTCGGGACAGGGAGACTTTCTTT.

The chain carries TRBV5-1 and TRBJ1-2; a weak D match, TRBD1 (6 bases). V shed 1 base and J shed 6 bases, with 10 bases lying between them. This CDR3 comprises 13 residues. Germline CDR1 SGHRS, CDR2 YFSETQ. The CDR3 loop reads CASSLSQGDGYTF. CDR3 DNA sequence: TGCGCCAGCAGCTTGTCACAGGGTGATGGCTACACCTTC.

This clone was recorded only once. The CDR3 DNA is TGTGCCAGCAGTTTTTGGCGGACAGCTGGGGCCAACGTCCTGACTTTC. Translated: CASSFWRTAGANVLTF. This rearrangement joins TRBV27 to TRBJ2-6, with D possibly TRBD1 on 6 matching bases. CDR1 and CDR2 from the germline V gene are MNHEY and SMNVEV (reference sequence). The CDR3 sequence is 16 residues long. V was shortened by 3 bases and J by 2 bases, with 11 bases between the two germline ends.

V and J are TRBV6-5 and TRBJ1-1; D call uncertain. CDR3 length: 11 amino acids. Germline CDR1 and CDR2: MNHEY and SVGAGI. CDR3 coding DNA: TGTCCTCAGGCCGAGAACACTGAAGCTTTCTTT. Translating it yields CPQAENTEAFF.

This clone came up once. V usage is TRBV6-4 and J usage is TRBJ2-3; a possible D gene is TRBD2 (5 bases). This CDR3 spans 15 amino acids. The germline V gene encodes CDR1 MRHNA and CDR2 SNTAGT. Trimming shortened V by 5 bases and J by 0 bases, and 12 bases separated the two germline ends. The CDR3 sequence: CASSYELGSTDTQYF. The CDR3 bases are TGTGCCAGCAGTTATGAACTAGGGAGCACAGATACGCAGTATTTT.

Only one count was recorded for this clone. This chain links TRBV18 with TRBJ2-7; 7 bases match TRBD1. The CDR3 consists of 16 residues. The germline V gene has CDR1 KGHSH and CDR2 LQKENI. J gave up 2 bases and V 2 bases, and 9 bases lay outside the gene matches. CDR3 nucleotide sequence: TGTGCCAGCTCACCAAAGACAGGGACCTGGGCCTACGAGCAGTACTTC. It yields the protein CASSPKTGTWAYEQYF.

The gene calls are TRBV7-9 and TRBJ2-2; TRBD2 might be the D (6 bases). The germline CDR1 and CDR2 sequences are SEHNR and FQNEAQ (reference sequence). Trimming pared 0 bases from V and 1 base from J, leaving 9 bases between. The CDR3 has 16 amino acids. The CDR3 region has the DNA TGTGCCAGCAGCTTAGCGCTGCGGGGGAACACCGGGGAGCTGTTTTTT. It specifies CASSLALRGNTGELFF.

The chain is built from TRBV5-4 and TRBJ2-3, with a weak D call TRBD2 (6 bases). Germline V gene lookup returns CDR1 SGHNT and CDR2 YYREEE (reference sequence). The length of the CDR3 is 16 residues. V lost 0 bases to trimming and J lost 1 base, with 12 bases between them. The DNA for the CDR3 is TGTGCCAGCAGCTTGGCGGCGGGGAAGGGCACAGATACGCAGTATTTT. Protein sequence: CASSLAAGKGTDTQYF. The full variable domain, its missing parts supplied by reference TRBV5-4 and TRBJ2-3, is ETGVTQSPTHLIKTRGQQVTLRCSSQSGHNTVSWYQQALGQGPQFIFQYYREEENGRGNFPPRFSGLQFPNYSSELNVNALELDDSALYLCASSLAAGKGTDTQYFGPGTRLTVL.

The V call is TRBV9, the J call TRBJ2-1; TRBD2 agrees at 8 bases. CDR3 length: 16 amino acids. CDR1 SGDLS and CDR2 YYNGEE come from the germline V gene. V was clipped by 0 bases and J by 7 bases; unmatched bases: 9. CDR3 nucleotides: TGTGCCAGCAGCGTAGAGTACGGGAGGGCTGAAAATGAGCAGTTCTTC. It codes for CASSVEYGRAENEQFF. Full variable domain (rest looked up from reference TRBV9 and TRBJ2-1): DSGVTQTPKHLITATGQRVTLRCSPRSGDLSVYWYQQSLDQGLQFLIQYYNGEERAKGNILERFSAQQFPDLHSELNLSSLELGDSALYFCASSVEYGRAENEQFFGPGTRLTVL.

The V call is TRBV19, the J call TRBJ1-1, with 7 bases that match TRBD1. Germline CDR1 is LNHDA and CDR2 is SQIVND (reference sequence). The CDR3 covers 14 residues. V gave up 6 bases and J gave up 0 bases; unmatched junction bases: 4. CDR3 sequence: CASRGGQLNTEAFF. The CDR3 bases are TGTGCCAGTAGGGGGGGACAGCTGAACACTGAAGCTTTCTTT.

This clone was counted a few times. The chain joins TRBV7-9 to TRBJ2-7, with 8 positions matching TRBD1. This CDR3 contains 14 residues. Germline assignment: CDR1 SEHNR and CDR2 FQNEAQ (reference sequence). Trimming cost V 5 bases and J 2 bases; bases outside gene matches: 5. The CDR3 bases are TGTGCCAGCAGCCCCCGGGACAGGACCTACGAGCAGTACTTC. Translation: CASSPRDRTYEQYF. Supplemented by reference TRBV7-9 and TRBJ2-7, the full variable domain reads DTGVSQNPRHKITKRGQNVTFRCDPISEHNRLYWYRQTLGQGPEFLTYFQNEAQLEKSRLLSDRFSAERPKGSFSTLEIQRTEQGDSAMYLCASSPRDRTYEQYFGPGTRLTVT.

The chain joins TRBV2 to TRBJ2-3; maybe TRBD1 (5 bases). V dropped 2 bases and J dropped 1 base, with 10 bases sitting between them. Looked up from germline, CDR1 is SNHLY and CDR2 is FYNNEI. The CDR3 runs 15 residues. As DNA, the CDR3 is TGTGCCAGCAGTGAAAGGGGAATGGGCACAGATACGCAGTATTTT. Its translation is CASSERGMGTDTQYF.

This chain joins TRBV19 and TRBJ2-5; 7 nucleotides line up with TRBD1. This CDR3 is 15 amino acids long. V shed 9 bases and J 2 bases; nucleotides not matched to a gene: 12. Germline V lookup: CDR1 LNHDA, CDR2 SQIVND (reference sequence). CDR3: CASATTGQKQETQYF. CDR3 in DNA: TGTGCCAGCGCCACCACGGGACAGAAACAAGAGACCCAGTACTTC. The full variable domain, rest sourced from reference TRBV19 and TRBJ2-5, is DGGITQSPKYLFRKEGQNVTLSCEQNLNHDAMYWYRQDPGQGLRLIYYSQIVNDFQKGDIAEGYSVSREKKESFPLTVTSAQKNPTAFYLCASATTGQKQETQYFGPGTRLLVL.

This chain links TRBV2 with TRBJ2-7; 12 nucleotides line up with TRBD1. V dropped 6 bases and J dropped 4; count of bases not matched to a gene: 4. Germline CDR1 SNHLY, CDR2 FYNNEI. The CDR3 runs to 14 residues. In DNA, the CDR3 is TGTGCCAGCAGCCGGGACAGGGGGCGATACGAGCAGTACTTC. This sequence encodes CASSRDRGRYEQYF.

This chain uses TRBV11-2 with TRBJ2-1; possibly TRBD1 for D (5 bases). Germline lookup yields CDR1 SGHAT and CDR2 FQNNGV. V was pared by 0 bases and J by 7 bases, with 13 bases between. The CDR3 contains 15 residues. CDR3 sequence (DNA): TGTGCCAGCAGCTTAGAGCCCAGGGTTGTAAATGAGCAGTTCTTC. Its translation is CASSLEPRVVNEQFF. Using reference TRBV11-2 and TRBJ2-1 for the parts outside the CDR3, the full variable domain is EAGVAQSPRYKIIEKRQSVAFWCNPISGHATLYWYQQILGQGPKLLIQFQNNGVVDDSQLPKDRFSAERLKGVDSTLKIQPAKLEDSAVYLCASSLEPRVVNEQFFGPGTRLTVL.